One sample yielded the 16 T cell receptor beta chains listed below, sequenced in a study of blood T cell repertoires in COVID-19. Using immunoSEQ multiplex PCR, the repertoire was profiled, and TCRdb retains in-frame clones only, with some absent. The profile covers about 370,000 clones, with 80% to 90% appearing a single time and roughly 1% taken by the ten largest. The sequencing input was PBMCs or T cells enriched from blood (not recorded which). The receptors were gathered from a man between 18 and 35 years old who had recovered from COVID-19.

The chain combines TRBV11-2 with TRBJ2-5; tentative D call: TRBD2 (5 bases). The germline V and J ends were trimmed by 7 bases and 2 bases, with 14 bases remaining between them. The CDR3 sequence is 14 residues long. CDR1 and CDR2 from the germline V gene are SGHAT and FQNNGV. Here the CDR3 reads CASTKGLLQETQYF. The CDR3 DNA is TGTGCCAGCACCAAAGGACTTCTACAAGAGACCCAGTACTTC. Full variable domain (rest looked up from reference TRBV11-2 and TRBJ2-5): EAGVAQSPRYKIIEKRQSVAFWCNPISGHATLYWYQQILGQGPKLLIQFQNNGVVDDSQLPKDRFSAERLKGVDSTLKIQPAKLEDSAVYLCASTKGLLQETQYFGPGTRLLVL.

The chain couples TRBV5-4 to TRBJ1-2, with D tentatively TRBD1 (5 bases). Germline lookup yields CDR1 SGHNT and CDR2 YYREEE (reference sequence). The V and J ends lost 3 bases and 3 bases respectively, with 12 bases between them. This CDR3 spans 14 amino acids. CDR3 coding DNA: TGTGCCAGCAGCTCCGAAACAGGTTACTATGGCTACACCTTC. Its translation is CASSSETGYYGYTF.

The chain recombines TRBV27 with TRBJ1-2, with D possibly TRBD1 on 5 matching bases. CDR3 length: 13 residues. Germline CDR1 and CDR2: MNHEY and SMNVEV (reference sequence). Trimming pared 2 bases from V and 5 bases from J, leaving 9 bases between. The CDR3: CASSLRSGYGYTF. The CDR3 DNA reads TGTGCCAGCAGTTTAAGGTCAGGGTATGGCTACACCTTC.

The chain combines TRBV30 with TRBJ2-3, with 7 bases that match TRBD2. Germline-derived CDR1 and CDR2 are GTSNPN and SVGIG (reference sequence). Trimming took 3 bases from V and 6 from J; bases not matched to a gene: 0. The CDR3 extends over 11 amino acids. The chain's CDR3 is CAWSGGDTQYF. CDR3 nucleotide sequence: TGTGCCTGGAGCGGGGGGGATACGCAGTATTTT. Together with reference TRBV30 and TRBJ2-3, the CDR3 gives the full variable domain: SQTIHQWPATLVQPVGSPLSLECTVEGTSNPNLYWYRQAAGRGLQLLFYSVGIGQISSEVPQNLSASRPQDRQFILSSKKLLLSDSGFYLCAWSGGDTQYFGPGTRLTVL.

This clone was detected once. The chain links TRBV4-1 to TRBJ2-7; 10 bases line up with TRBD2. Germline V gene data show CDR1 as MGHRA and CDR2 as YSYEKL. J gave up 1 base and V 2 bases, and 8 bases lay outside the gene matches. The CDR3 runs to 17 residues. The CDR3 sequence: CASSQSLAGGSSYEQYF. Written as DNA, the CDR3 is TGCGCCAGCAGCCAATCCTTAGCGGGGGGTTCATCCTACGAGCAGTACTTC.

The chain employs TRBV29-1 and TRBJ1-2; D ambiguous. The CDR3 loop spans 13 amino acids. Germline CDR1 SQVTM, CDR2 ANQGSEA. V was pared by 4 bases and J by 1 base, with 10 bases between. The CDR3 DNA reads as TGCAGCGTTGTGGGAGATATTAACTATGGCTACACCTTC. This codes for CSVVGDINYGYTF.

CDR3 loop: CASSSRTGEDEQYF. As DNA, the CDR3 is TGCGCCAGCAGCTCTCGGACAGGGGAGGACGAGCAGTACTTC. The rearrangement joins TRBV5-1 to TRBJ2-7, with 9 bases matching TRBD1. The germline V gene has CDR1 SGHRS and CDR2 YFSETQ. V lost 3 bases and J lost 5; bases outside the gene matches: 6. The CDR3 covers 14 residues.

V gene TRBV4-1 combines with J gene TRBJ1-2; 7 bases match TRBD1. V gave up 4 bases and J gave up 10 bases; unmatched junction bases: 12. Per germline, CDR1 MGHRA and CDR2 YSYEKL. The CDR3 totals 14 residues. This CDR3 reads CASSPEGQIGAYTF. DNA of the CDR3: TGCGCCAGCAGCCCAGAGGGACAGATAGGGGCCTACACCTTC.

J is TRBJ2-3 and V is TRBV7-3; 7 bases match TRBD2. V shed 1 base and J 0 bases; nucleotides not matched to a gene: 4. There are 16 residues in the CDR3. Germline lookup yields CDR1 SGHTA and CDR2 FQGTGA. The CDR3 loop is CASSLISSGSTDTQYF. For the CDR3, the DNA is TGTGCCAGCAGCTTAATAAGTAGCGGGAGCACAGATACGCAGTATTTT.

The chain uses TRBV5-1 and TRBJ1-6, with 10 bases that match TRBD1. V lost 2 bases to trimming and J lost 8 bases; unmatched junction nucleotides: 4. The germline CDR1 and CDR2 sequences are SGHRS and YFSETQ. This CDR3 comprises 15 residues. CDR3 sequence (DNA): TGCGCCAGCAGCTTCTCCGGGACAGGGGATTCACCCCTCCACTTT. This translates into CASSFSGTGDSPLHF.

V is TRBV18 and J is TRBJ1-4; D may be TRBD1 (5 bases). CDR3 length: 15 amino acids. Germline V gives CDR1 KGHSH, CDR2 LQKENI. The germline V and J ends were trimmed by 3 bases and 2 bases, with 10 bases remaining between them. CDR3 DNA sequence: TGTGCCAGCTCACCGCCAGGGTTTACTAATGAAAAACTGTTTTTT. It encodes CASSPPGFTNEKLFF.

V and J are TRBV19 and TRBJ2-2, with 11 bases matching TRBD1. Germline V gene data show CDR1 as LNHDA and CDR2 as SQIVND (reference sequence). The J segment lost 5 bases and the V segment lost 4 bases, leaving 15 bases of the junction unmatched. The CDR3 sequence is 19 residues long. The CDR3 nucleotides are TGTGCCAGTAGTACTGGATCCTCAGGACAGGGGGCGCGGACCGGGGAGCTGTTTTTT. Encoded protein: CASSTGSSGQGARTGELFF.

The genes are TRBV15 and TRBJ2-1, with D possibly being TRBD1 (6 bases). The ends were cut back, 5 bases at V and 0 bases at J, with 14 bases in the middle. Germline-derived CDR1 and CDR2 are LNHNV and YYDKDF (reference sequence). This CDR3 spans 16 amino acids. Here the CDR3 DNA reads TGTGCCACCAGCGGGGGTGGACAGAGCTCCTACAATGAGCAGTTCTTC. It yields the protein CATSGGGQSSYNEQFF.

The chain couples TRBV9 to TRBJ2-5, with 9 nucleotides matching TRBD1. Germline V gene lookup returns CDR1 SGDLS and CDR2 YYNGEE. The CDR3 is made up of 14 amino acids. V dropped 4 bases and J dropped 4; count of bases not matched to a gene: 5. CDR3 protein: CASSPKTGGETQYF. CDR3 DNA sequence: TGTGCCAGCAGCCCCAAGACAGGGGGAGAGACCCAGTACTTC.

The chain links TRBV12-3 or TRBV12-4 to TRBJ1-2; 7 nucleotides agree with TRBD1. The CDR3 totals 13 residues. The V gene end was trimmed by 5 bases and the J gene end by 7 bases; junction bases not matched to a gene: 7. The CDR3 region is CASSPSTGSGYTF. CDR3 sequence (DNA): TGTGCCAGCAGTCCTTCGACAGGGTCTGGCTACACCTTC.

The rearrangement uses TRBV5-1 and TRBJ2-1, with TRBD2 matching 8 bases. In germline, CDR1 is SGHRS, CDR2 YFSETQ. After removal of 6 bases from V and 7 bases from J, the junction contained 27 bases not matched to a gene. The CDR3 contains 20 residues. The CDR3 here is CASTRWSKSGSSPLSNEQFF. CDR3 coding DNA: TGCGCCAGCACCCGGTGGAGTAAGAGCGGGAGTAGCCCTCTTTCTAATGAGCAGTTCTTC.